This entry lists 8 T cell receptor beta chains sequenced from one sample in a study of shared clonotypes between healthy human individuals. Clones were sequenced by immunoSEQ multiplex PCR, and TCRdb holds only the in-frame ones, with some missing. Of 450,000 to 500,000 clones listed, about 85% are singletons. The specimen sequenced was PBMCs. All receptors come from a middle-aged woman in good health. Some clones in this sample may be carry-over from other donors' samples.

Concerning this clone: A read error is likely here: a far larger clone is one base away. The same CDR3 is also encoded by other DNA sequences in this sample. The genes are TRBV5-1 and TRBJ2-7, with D unclear. This CDR3 is built from 13 residues. Germline-derived CDR1 and CDR2 are SGHRS and YFSETQ. CDR3 region: CASSAGSTYEQYF. The CDR3 region has the DNA TGCGCCAGCAGCGCTGGATCCACCTATGAGCAGTACTTC.

In regard to this clone: A read error is likely here: a far larger clone is one base away. The chain carries TRBV30 and TRBJ2-1; tentatively, D is TRBD2 (5 bases). The germline V gene encodes CDR1 GTSNPN and CDR2 SVGIG (reference sequence). V lost 4 bases and J 6 bases, leaving 16 bases between the germline ends. The length of the CDR3 is 14 residues. The chain's CDR3 is CAWTSWRVRNEQFF. The CDR3, as DNA: TGTGCCTGGACCAGTTGGCGGGTGCGCAATGAGCAGTTCTTC.

This sequence joins TRBV6-1 and TRBJ2-1; D unclear. Germline values: CDR1 MNHNS, CDR2 SASEGT. This CDR3 is built from 14 residues. The V gene lost 6 bases and the J gene lost 0 bases, with 9 bases spanning the gap. CDR3 DNA: TGTGCCAGCAGCCTGACAAGCTCCTACAATGAGCAGTTCTTC. This translates into CASSLTSSYNEQFF.

As regards this clone: A read error may explain this, as a much larger clone is one base away. The V and J genes are TRBV4-1 and TRBJ2-3; the D gene is possibly TRBD2 (7 bases). Germline loops: CDR1 MGHRA, CDR2 YSYEKL. Trimming pared 10 bases from V and 2 bases from J, leaving 22 bases between. This CDR3 contains 16 residues. CDR3 bases: TGCGCCATCAGAGGGGGGTCTAGCGGACCCACAGATACGCAGTATTTT. This encodes CAIRGGSSGPTDTQYF.

About this clone: A far bigger clonotype differs at one base, so this is likely a read error. The rearrangement links TRBV5-6 to TRBJ1-2; a weak D match, TRBD1 (5 bases). The CDR3 contains 17 residues. The V gene's germline CDR1 is SGHDT and CDR2 YYEEEE. Trimming removed 0 bases at V and 3 bases at J, with 18 bases between. CDR3 loop: CASSLVGFGDGDYGYTF. The DNA for the CDR3 is TGTGCCAGCAGCTTGGTGGGGTTTGGGGACGGGGACTATGGCTACACCTTC.

This clone was seen a handful of times. The sample has other DNA sequences that encode this CDR3 too. The chain combines TRBV7-2 with TRBJ1-5; no reliable D call. This CDR3 spans 14 amino acids. CDR1 is SGHTA, CDR2 FQGNSA, per germline. V was clipped by 0 bases and J by 3 bases, with 6 bases between them. The CDR3 coding sequence is TGTGCCAGCAGCTTAGCGGGGTCCAATCAGCCCCAGCATTTT. Amino acids: CASSLAGSNQPQHF. The complete variable domain, with remaining parts taken from reference TRBV7-2 and TRBJ1-5, reads GAGVSQSPSNKVTEKGKDVELRCDPISGHTALYWYRQSLGQGLEFLIYFQGNSAPDKSGLPSDRFSAERTGGSVSTLTIQRTQQEDSAVYLCASSLAGSNQPQHFGDGTRLSIL.

The chain carries TRBV7-2 and TRBJ2-2; 16 bases line up with TRBD2. Trimming removed 5 bases from V and 11 bases from J; junction bases left unmatched: 5. This CDR3 contains 15 residues. The germline CDR1 and CDR2 sequences are SGHTA and FQGNSA. CDR3 bases: TGTGCCAGCAGCGCGGGACTAGCGGGAGGGCCTGAGCTGTTTTTT. Its protein product is CASSAGLAGGPELFF.

This chain links TRBV10-3 with TRBJ2-7; D might be TRBD2 (5 bases). The CDR3 is made up of 13 amino acids. Trimming pared 4 bases from V and 6 bases from J, leaving 13 bases between. CDR1 is ENHRY, CDR2 SYGVKD, per germline. CDR3 sequence (DNA): TGTGCCATCAGTGCGGGAAACGGGGTCGAGCAGTACTTC. It encodes CAISAGNGVEQYF.